The 25 T cell receptor beta chains listed next were all sequenced from one sample in a study of human T cells and chemical hapten exposure. Time point meaning: patch test 3, about 24 weeks after DPC sensitization. Treatment in this sample: therapeutic diphenylcyclopropenone sensitization with weekly scalp DPC. TCRdb used MiXCR to reprocess the RACE reads, holding one entry per CDR3 protein. The data contain 85,000 to 100,000 distinct CDR3 sequences, 27% of them singletons. This sample comprised whole blood, obtained in connection with sensitization to the hapten diphenylcyclopropenone (DPC). These receptors came from a man aged 35-49 years with alopecia areata. Some clones in this sample may be carry-over from other donors' samples.

The chain carries TRBV12-3 or TRBV12-4 and TRBJ2-6; weak D call: TRBD1 (6 bases). Trimming shortened V by 5 bases and J by 2 bases, and 16 bases separated the two germline ends. The CDR3 has 17 amino acids. This CDR3 reads CASSPDRSRAGANVLTF. The CDR3 region has the DNA TGTGCCAGCAGTCCAGACAGGAGCAGGGCTGGGGCCAACGTCCTGACTTTC.

J is TRBJ2-5 and V is TRBV5-6; D call uncertain. The length of the CDR3 is 17 residues. Deletions cut 0 bases from V and 2 bases from J, with 17 bases between. The germline gives CDR1 SGHDT, CDR2 YYEEEE. Here the CDR3 DNA reads TGTGCCAGCAGCTTGGTGGGTGCGTCACCCTATCAAGAGACCCAGTACTTC. It translates to CASSLVGASPYQETQYF.

By sample share, this clonotype is medium-sized. The chain employs TRBV28 and TRBJ2-7; TRBD2 matches at 12 bases. The CDR3 runs 13 residues. After removal of 7 bases from V and 4 bases from J, the junction contained 2 bases not matched to a gene. Germline values: CDR1 MDHEN, CDR2 SYDVKM. The CDR3 region is CASTLAGGYEQYF. The CDR3 DNA reads as TGTGCCAGCACACTAGCGGGAGGATACGAGCAGTACTTC. Full variable domain (remainder filled in from reference TRBV28 and TRBJ2-7): DVKVTQSSRYLVKRTGEKVFLECVQDMDHENMFWYRQDPGLGLRLIYFSYDVKMKEKGDIPEGYSVSREKKERFSLILESASTNQTSMYLCASTLAGGYEQYFGPGTRLTVT.

The chain combines TRBV29-1 with TRBJ2-1, with 8 positions matching TRBD2. The V gene end was trimmed by 7 bases and the J gene end by 0 bases; junction bases not matched to a gene: 5. This CDR3 has 14 residues. The germline gives CDR1 SQVTM, CDR2 ANQGSEA. The CDR3 sequence is CSGVAGSSYNEQFF. The CDR3 coding sequence is TGCAGCGGAGTAGCGGGGAGCTCCTACAATGAGCAGTTCTTC.

This clonotype turned up a few times. The genes are TRBV10-3 and TRBJ1-1; D not certain. V was clipped by 10 bases and J by 6 bases, with 15 bases between them. The CDR3 has 12 residues. Germline V gives CDR1 ENHRY, CDR2 SYGVKD. CDR3 protein: CATSDSFPEAFF. The DNA for the CDR3 is TGTGCCACCAGCGACTCTTTCCCTGAAGCTTTCTTT.

This clonotype was seen a handful of times. The chain uses TRBV15 and TRBJ1-5; D possibly corresponds to TRBD1 (6 bases). CDR1 LNHNV and CDR2 YYDKDF come from the germline V gene (reference sequence). This CDR3 is built from 17 residues. V shed 3 bases and J shed 0 bases, with 15 bases lying between them. CDR3 sequence reads: CATSRVRTDYSNQPQHF. For the CDR3, the DNA is TGTGCCACCAGCAGGGTTCGGACAGACTATAGCAATCAGCCCCAGCATTTT.

This clonotype was counted ten times or more. The chain links TRBV18 to TRBJ1-2; D is unresolved. The CDR3 is made up of 13 amino acids. CDR1 KGHSH and CDR2 LQKENI come from the germline V gene. V was cut by 3 bases and J by 6 bases, with 11 bases left in between. The CDR3 DNA is TGTGCCAGCTCACCGAACAAGTATCATGGCTACACCTTC. It yields the protein CASSPNKYHGYTF. Full variable domain (remainder filled in from reference TRBV18 and TRBJ1-2): NAGVMQNPRHLVRRRGQEARLRCSPMKGHSHVYWYRQLPEEGLKFMVYLQKENIIDESGMPKERFSAEFPKEGPSILRIQQVVRGDSAAYFCASSPNKYHGYTFGSGTRLTVV.

This CDR3 reads CASSETVSGGAYEQYF. The CDR3 bases are TGTGCCAGCAGTGAAACCGTGTCCGGGGGGGCCTACGAGCAGTACTTC. V is TRBV2 and J is TRBJ2-7; 8 positions agree with TRBD2. After removal of 2 bases from V and 2 bases from J, the junction contained 8 bases not matched to a gene. Germline V gene lookup returns CDR1 SNHLY and CDR2 FYNNEI. There are 16 residues in the CDR3.

V is TRBV9 and J is TRBJ2-2; D remains unclear. This CDR3 has 12 residues. Trimming cost V 3 bases and J 6 bases, with 6 bases left between them. Germline CDR1 is SGDLS and CDR2 is YYNGEE. Here the CDR3 DNA reads TGTGCCAGCAGCGCGAGTGCCGGGGAGCTGTTTTTT. It specifies CASSASAGELFF.

This clonotype turned up a few times. The chain employs TRBV30 and TRBJ2-7; D could derive from TRBD1 or TRBD2 (6 bases each). CDR3 size: 14 residues. Germline CDR1 GTSNPN, CDR2 SVGIG (reference sequence). The V end was cut by 0 bases, the J end by 7 bases, with 16 bases between. The CDR3 sequence: CAWSVGHGGGEQYF. CDR3 DNA sequence: TGTGCCTGGAGTGTGGGGCACGGAGGGGGAGAGCAGTACTTC.

This clonotype has only a few counts. The chain couples TRBV7-9 to TRBJ1-1, with D maybe TRBD1 (6 bases). The length of the CDR3 is 15 residues. V was shortened by 8 bases and J by 7 bases, with 23 bases between the two germline ends. Germline V CDR1 and CDR2: SEHNR, FQNEAQ (reference sequence). CDR3 nucleotides: TGTGCCAGCGCCCAGGGGCAGAGGTGGGGGGGTGAAGCTTTCTTT. Amino acids: CASAQGQRWGGEAFF.

This clonotype has at least ten counts. This sequence joins TRBV4-3 and TRBJ1-4; tentative D call: TRBD1 (5 bases). The CDR3 sequence is 16 residues long. Trimming stripped 4 bases from V and 0 bases from J, with 12 bases between. The germline CDR1 and CDR2 sequences are LGHNA and YSLEER. CDR3 sequence (DNA): TGCGCCAGCAGCCTCCTGACGGGGCCAACTAATGAAAAACTGTTTTTT. It encodes CASSLLTGPTNEKLFF.

The chain employs TRBV12-3 or TRBV12-4 and TRBJ2-5; 9 positions match TRBD2. The CDR3 spans 12 residues. V lost 9 bases, J lost 4 bases, and 3 bases stayed unmatched. CDR3 nucleotides: TGTGCCAGTGCGGGAGGGGGAGAGACCCAGTACTTC. Amino acids: CASAGGGETQYF.

This clonotype showed up just a few times. The CDR3 reads CASSVGTSGSYEQYF. For the CDR3, the DNA is TGTGCCAGCAGCGTAGGGACTAGCGGGAGCTACGAGCAGTACTTC. The chain employs TRBV9 and TRBJ2-7, with 13 bases lining up with TRBD2. The CDR3 runs 15 residues. Trimming cost V 0 bases and J 3 bases; bases outside gene matches: 0. CDR1 and CDR2 (germline): SGDLS, YYNGEE.

This clonotype was observed a handful of times. This chain uses TRBV5-4 with TRBJ1-4; D uncertain. The V end lost 2 bases, the J end lost 7 bases, and 12 bases lay between the germline ends. There are 14 residues in the CDR3. The germline gives CDR1 SGHNT, CDR2 YYREEE (reference sequence). CDR3 sequence: CASSFGKTSEKLFF. The CDR3 DNA reads as TGTGCCAGCAGCTTTGGCAAGACCTCTGAAAAACTGTTTTTT.

This clonotype appeared a few times. The chain combines TRBV27 with TRBJ2-1; D uncertain. The CDR3 consists of 11 residues. The V gene lost 7 bases and the J gene lost 8 bases, with 9 bases spanning the gap. The germline CDR1 and CDR2 sequences are MNHEY and SMNVEV (reference sequence). The CDR3 loop reads CASKTMDEQFF. The CDR3 DNA is TGTGCCAGCAAAACCATGGATGAGCAGTTCTTC.

The V and J genes are TRBV7-7 and TRBJ2-5, with a tentative D call TRBD1 (6 bases). Looked up from germline, CDR1 is SSHAT and CDR2 is FNYEAQ (reference sequence). Between the trimmed V and J ends, which lost 2 bases and 0 bases, there was a span of 10 bases. The CDR3 is 15 amino acids. DNA for the CDR3: TGTGCCAGCAGCTTAAATTCAGGGGACCAAGAGACCCAGTACTTC. It encodes CASSLNSGDQETQYF.

There are a few counts of this clonotype. The chain recombines TRBV19 with TRBJ2-6; D is unresolved. The CDR3 is made up of 14 amino acids. Germline loops: CDR1 LNHDA, CDR2 SQIVND (reference sequence). V lost 3 bases, J lost 2 bases, and 5 bases lay in between. The CDR3 DNA sequence: TGTGCCAGTAGTATTGGGGCTGGGGCCAACGTCCTGACTTTC. Translated, it gives CASSIGAGANVLTF.

The gene calls are TRBV28 and TRBJ2-5, with TRBD2 matching over 13 bases. Germline CDR1 is MDHEN and CDR2 is SYDVKM. J lost 5 bases, V lost 5 bases, and 14 bases had no gene match. The CDR3 consists of 18 residues. CDR3 loop: CASSTRTSGSFRGETQYF. Written as DNA, the CDR3 is TGTGCCAGCAGTACCCGGACTAGCGGGAGTTTCCGTGGGGAGACCCAGTACTTC. Full variable domain (outside the CDR3, taken from reference TRBV28 and TRBJ2-5): DVKVTQSSRYLVKRTGEKVFLECVQDMDHENMFWYRQDPGLGLRLIYFSYDVKMKEKGDIPEGYSVSREKKERFSLILESASTNQTSMYLCASSTRTSGSFRGETQYFGPGTRLLVL.

This clonotype occurred a few times. The chain uses TRBV11-3 and TRBJ2-1; D is tentatively TRBD1 or TRBD2 (5 bases each). The V gene lost 5 bases and the J gene lost 7 bases, with 21 bases spanning the gap. The CDR3 has 16 residues. Germline lookup yields CDR1 SGHNT and CDR2 YENEEA. The CDR3 DNA sequence: TGTGCCAGCAGCACGCCGGGACGGAGGTCAGGAAATGAGCAGTTCTTC. It translates to CASSTPGRRSGNEQFF.

This chain links TRBV27 with TRBJ1-6; a weak D match, TRBD1 (5 bases). V gave up 4 bases and J gave up 0 bases, with 22 bases separating them. From germline, CDR1 is MNHEY and CDR2 SMNVEV (reference sequence). The CDR3 runs 20 residues. As DNA, the CDR3 is TGTGCCAGCAGTTCATATCCCCCCCAGGGCTCGAGCTCCTATAATTCACCCCTCCACTTT. Translated: CASSSYPPQGSSSYNSPLHF.

This clonotype showed up many times. This rearrangement joins TRBV24-1 to TRBJ2-2, with D possibly matching TRBD2 (5 bases). Germline lookup yields CDR1 KGHDR and CDR2 SFDVKD. V shed 8 bases and J shed 2 bases, with 8 bases lying between them. This CDR3 is built from 13 residues. CDR3: CATKAANTGELFF. The DNA for the CDR3 is TGTGCCACCAAAGCGGCAAACACCGGGGAGCTGTTTTTT.

This clonotype has more than one count but fewer than ten. This rearrangement joins TRBV10-3 to TRBJ1-1; D is unclear. Germline V CDR1 and CDR2: ENHRY, SYGVKD. V dropped 3 bases and J dropped 0 bases, with 2 bases sitting between them. The CDR3 is made up of 12 amino acids. CDR3 nucleotides: TGTGCCATCAGTGAATTGAACACTGAAGCTTTCTTT. As protein: CAISELNTEAFF.

The gene calls are TRBV29-1 and TRBJ2-3, with TRBD2 identical over 15 bases. Trimming cost V 7 bases and J 4 bases; bases outside gene matches: 12. This CDR3 has 17 residues. CDR1 SQVTM and CDR2 ANQGSEA come from the germline V gene. CDR3 DNA: TGCAGCGCCATACTGGGACTAGCGGGAGGCATCGCAGATACGCAGTATTTT. It yields the protein CSAILGLAGGIADTQYF.

This clonotype was seen at least ten times. The J gene is TRBJ1-5, the V gene TRBV28; 7 nucleotides line up with TRBD1. Germline V lookup: CDR1 MDHEN, CDR2 SYDVKM. The trim removed 6 bases at V and 4 bases at J, leaving 6 bases unmatched. The CDR3 is made up of 14 amino acids. The CDR3 protein is CASRQPGQNQPQHF. The CDR3 DNA reads as TGTGCCAGCAGGCAACCGGGACAGAATCAGCCCCAGCATTTT. Together with reference TRBV28 and TRBJ1-5, the CDR3 gives the full variable domain: DVKVTQSSRYLVKRTGEKVFLECVQDMDHENMFWYRQDPGLGLRLIYFSYDVKMKEKGDIPEGYSVSREKKERFSLILESASTNQTSMYLCASRQPGQNQPQHFGDGTRLSIL.